Following are 27 T cell receptor beta chains from one sample sequenced in a study of identifying expanded T cells in peripheral blood. Method: immunoSEQ multiplex PCR; TCRdb's copy keeps in-frame clones and lacks some. The table lists more than 95,000 clones, over 65% of them singletons. The sample consisted of blood. The receptors shown here come from a person aged 18-69 years in good health.

The chain joins TRBV27 to TRBJ2-5; 9 bases map to TRBD1. V shed 2 bases and J 6 bases; nucleotides not matched to a gene: 4. CDR1 and CDR2 (germline): MNHEY, SMNVEV (reference sequence). The CDR3 has 14 amino acids. The CDR3 sequence: CASSLTTGGKTQYF. Here the CDR3 DNA reads TGTGCCAGCAGTTTAACGACAGGGGGGAAGACCCAGTACTTC.

This clone appeared once. The gene calls are TRBV11-2 and TRBJ1-1; D uncertain. CDR1 and CDR2 (germline): SGHAT, FQNNGV. This CDR3 is built from 11 residues. Trimming left V 6 bases short and J 5 bases short, with 7 bases between. Here the CDR3 reads CASRFGTEAFF. The CDR3 DNA reads as TGTGCCAGCAGGTTCGGGACTGAAGCTTTCTTT.

The rearrangement joins TRBV19 to TRBJ1-5; D is unclear. Trimming left V 8 bases short and J 0 bases short, with 29 bases between. The CDR3 extends over 20 amino acids. Germline V gene sequence: CDR1 LNHDA, CDR2 SQIVND (reference sequence). CDR3 protein: CASCDHSTALGLVSNQPQHF. The CDR3 DNA reads as TGTGCCAGTTGCGACCACTCAACCGCTCTGGGGTTAGTTAGCAATCAGCCCCAGCATTTT.

The gene calls are TRBV18 and TRBJ1-5; no clear D. Trimming stripped 3 bases from V and 4 bases from J, with 4 bases between. The length of the CDR3 is 12 residues. The germline gives CDR1 KGHSH, CDR2 LQKENI. The CDR3 reads CASSPRNQPQHF. The CDR3 DNA reads as TGTGCCAGCTCACCTAGAAATCAGCCCCAGCATTTT.

The count of this clone is one. The V call is TRBV9, the J call TRBJ2-5; TRBD2 might be the D (5 bases). Trimming removed 0 bases at V and 0 bases at J, with 9 bases between. This CDR3 region has 15 residues. The germline V gene encodes CDR1 SGDLS and CDR2 YYNGEE. The CDR3 region has the DNA TGTGCCAGCAGCGTAGAGAACGGGAACCAAGAGACCCAGTACTTC. Its protein is CASSVENGNQETQYF.

This sequence joins TRBV7-2 and TRBJ2-2, with D perhaps matching TRBD1 or TRBD2 (5 bases each). Trimming shortened V by 1 base and J by 6 bases, and 9 bases separated the two germline ends. CDR3 length: 14 amino acids. From germline, CDR1 is SGHTA and CDR2 FQGNSA. CDR3 nucleotides: TGTGCCAGCAGCTTAGATCGGGGACCCGGGGAGCTGTTTTTT. This gives the protein CASSLDRGPGELFF.

The chain carries TRBV10-3 and TRBJ2-1; 7 bases are a match to TRBD1. This CDR3 comprises 13 residues. V trimming: 10 bases; J trimming: 5 bases; junction bases outside the gene matches: 8. Germline V gene lookup returns CDR1 ENHRY and CDR2 SYGVKD. The CDR3 spells CATTGTIDNEQFF. The CDR3 DNA is TGTGCCACGACAGGGACAATCGACAATGAGCAGTTCTTC.

The J gene is TRBJ2-3, the V gene TRBV11-3; no clear D. Germline CDR1 and CDR2: SGHNT and YENEEA. The CDR3 has 12 residues. The ends were cut back, 0 bases at V and 4 bases at J, with 2 bases in the middle. The DNA for the CDR3 is TGTGCCAGCAGCTTAGAGCCAGATACGCAGTATTTT. Protein product: CASSLEPDTQYF.

The chain employs TRBV7-2 and TRBJ2-2; D possibly uses TRBD1 or TRBD2 (5 bases each). This CDR3 comprises 12 residues. The germline V and J ends were trimmed by 2 bases and 8 bases, with 6 bases remaining between them. Germline V gives CDR1 SGHTA, CDR2 FQGNSA. The CDR3 sequence: CASSLWGGELFF. The CDR3 coding sequence is TGTGCCAGCAGCTTATGGGGGGGGGAGCTGTTTTTT.

This clone was counted a single time. This CDR3 is CASSLGGGGQPQHF. Here the CDR3 DNA reads TGTGCCAGCAGTTTAGGTGGGGGTGGTCAGCCCCAGCATTTT. This chain connects TRBV28 to TRBJ1-5, with D possibly being TRBD1 (5 bases). The CDR3 totals 14 residues. Germline values: CDR1 MDHEN, CDR2 SYDVKM. V was shortened by 2 bases and J by 6 bases, with 11 bases between the two germline ends.

This chain links TRBV7-2 with TRBJ1-1, with D hard to call. This CDR3 comprises 13 residues. Trimming pared 5 bases from V and 7 bases from J, leaving 14 bases between. In germline, CDR1 is SGHTA, CDR2 FQGNSA. For the CDR3, the DNA is TGTGCCAGCAGCCGAGATGGACGGATTGAAGCTTTCTTT. Translation: CASSRDGRIEAFF.

The gene calls are TRBV7-9 and TRBJ1-6; D not resolved. The germline CDR1 and CDR2 sequences are SEHNR and FQNEAQ (reference sequence). This CDR3 comprises 17 residues. With 2 bases removed from V and 6 bases from J, the gap between germline ends came to 17 bases. The CDR3 loop reads CASSLRGGGQVNSPLHF. The CDR3 region has the DNA TGTGCCAGCAGCTTACGAGGAGGAGGTCAGGTTAATTCACCCCTCCACTTT.

The chain uses TRBV7-9 and TRBJ2-7, with D uncertain. The CDR3 runs 12 residues. Trimming removed 5 bases from V and 4 bases from J, with 9 bases in between. Germline V CDR1 and CDR2: SEHNR, FQNEAQ (reference sequence). In DNA form, the CDR3 reads TGTGCCAGCAGCCCAACGGCATACGAGCAGTACTTC. Amino acid sequence: CASSPTAYEQYF.

V and J are TRBV11-2 and TRBJ1-1, with 11 bases fitting TRBD1. The CDR3 is made up of 16 amino acids. J gave up 0 bases and V 4 bases, and 4 bases lay outside the gene matches. Looked up from germline, CDR1 is SGHAT and CDR2 is FQNNGV. The CDR3: CASSSGQGGMNTEAFF. The CDR3, as DNA: TGTGCCAGCAGCTCGGGACAGGGGGGGATGAACACTGAAGCTTTCTTT.

The chain recombines TRBV5-6 with TRBJ2-3, with TRBD2 matching over 11 bases. The V and J ends lost 2 bases and 5 bases, in that order; junction bases with no gene match: 4. The CDR3 has 15 residues. Germline V gene data show CDR1 as SGHDT and CDR2 as YYEEEE. Here the CDR3 DNA reads TGTGCCAGCAGCTTTCTAGCGGGGGGAGTAGATACGCAGTATTTT. It is translated as CASSFLAGGVDTQYF.

This chain uses TRBV2 with TRBJ2-7; D perhaps matches TRBD1 (5 bases). This CDR3 region has 15 residues. The V and J ends lost 8 bases and 2 bases respectively, with 19 bases between them. Germline CDR1 SNHLY, CDR2 FYNNEI. CDR3 sequence reads: CASRASQEGAYEQYF. The CDR3 DNA sequence: TGTGCCAGCCGTGCGTCCCAGGAAGGGGCCTACGAGCAGTACTTC.

The chain recombines TRBV13 with TRBJ1-6; 8 bases are shared with TRBD1. Looked up from germline, CDR1 is PRHDT and CDR2 is FYEKMQ (reference sequence). CDR3 size: 14 residues. The V segment lost 5 bases and the J segment 7 bases; nucleotides outside the gene matches: 4. The CDR3 here is CASSTTGENSPLHF. The CDR3 bases are TGTGCCAGCAGCACGACAGGGGAAAATTCACCCCTCCACTTT.

The genes are TRBV9 and TRBJ2-2; TRBD2 matches 8 bases. Germline CDR1 and CDR2: SGDLS and YYNGEE. The CDR3 consists of 16 residues. V was pared by 4 bases and J by 3 bases, with 8 bases of the junction left unmatched. The CDR3 sequence: CASSKGGGSDTGELFF. The CDR3 nucleotides read TGTGCCAGCAGCAAAGGCGGGGGGTCGGACACCGGGGAGCTGTTTTTT.

CDR3 in DNA: TGTGCCAGCAAACCTGAGGGGAGAACAGATACGCAGTATTTT. Translated, it gives CASKPEGRTDTQYF. The genes are TRBV6-6 and TRBJ2-3; D possibly uses TRBD1 or TRBD2 (5 bases each). Trimming pared 7 bases from V and 3 bases from J, leaving 14 bases between. The germline V gene encodes CDR1 MNHNY and CDR2 SVGAGI (reference sequence). The CDR3 length is 14 residues.

The chain carries TRBV11-3 and TRBJ2-1; D unresolved. Trimming took 3 bases from V and 7 from J, leaving 4 bases between them. The CDR3 spans 11 residues. Germline CDR1 SGHNT, CDR2 YENEEA. DNA for the CDR3: TGTGCCAGCAGCTTTAAGAATGAGCAGTTCTTC. Amino acids: CASSFKNEQFF.

V gene TRBV11-3 combines with J gene TRBJ2-7; tentatively, D is TRBD2 (5 bases). Germline V gene data show CDR1 as SGHNT and CDR2 as YENEEA. The CDR3 length is 17 residues. The V end lost 4 bases, the J end lost 0 bases, and 19 bases lay between the germline ends. The CDR3 sequence: CASSSLLGLGSSYEQYF. Here the CDR3 DNA reads TGTGCCAGCAGCTCACTTTTAGGTTTAGGGAGCTCCTACGAGCAGTACTTC.

The sample holds one count of this clone. The chain recombines TRBV5-1 with TRBJ2-5; D is possibly TRBD2 (6 bases). V was cut by 0 bases and J by 7 bases, with 13 bases left in between. There are 14 residues in the CDR3. Per germline, CDR1 SGHRS and CDR2 YFSETQ. The CDR3 reads CASSLGRGFGTQYF. CDR3 DNA: TGCGCCAGCAGCTTGGGACGGGGGTTTGGGACCCAGTACTTC.

V and J are TRBV4-3 and TRBJ2-5; 10 bases are a match to TRBD1. The junction had 7 bases not matched to a gene; V was cut back by 1 base and J by 5 bases. The CDR3 runs 16 residues. Germline CDR1 reads LGHNA; CDR2 reads YSLEER. The CDR3 nucleotides are TGCGCCAGCAGCCAAGCCAAGACAGGGGGCATGGAGACCCAGTACTTC. Translation: CASSQAKTGGMETQYF.

This clone appeared a single time. The chain uses TRBV5-4 and TRBJ2-3; D unclear. There are 15 residues in the CDR3. With 0 bases removed from V and 0 bases from J, the gap between germline ends came to 8 bases. Germline CDR1 is SGHNT and CDR2 is YYREEE (reference sequence). Here the CDR3 reads CASSLGGTSTDTQYF. In DNA, the CDR3 is TGTGCCAGCAGCTTGGGGGGAACGAGCACAGATACGCAGTATTTT.

The V and J genes are TRBV19 and TRBJ1-6; 8 bases map to TRBD1. V shed 2 bases, J shed 0 bases, and the junction held 6 bases outside the gene matches. Per germline, CDR1 LNHDA and CDR2 SQIVND (reference sequence). The length of the CDR3 is 18 residues. The CDR3 region has the DNA TGTGCCAGTAGTATAATTACAGGGGGAAGCTCCTATAATTCACCCCTCCACTTT. The encoded protein is CASSIITGGSSYNSPLHF.

This chain uses TRBV18 with TRBJ1-4; D is unresolved. Per germline, CDR1 KGHSH and CDR2 LQKENI. The CDR3 runs to 11 residues. Trimming removed 2 bases from V and 7 bases from J, with 2 bases in between. CDR3 in DNA: TGTGCCAGCTCACCAGGTGAAAAACTGTTTTTT. It codes for CASSPGEKLFF.

The chain links TRBV5-6 to TRBJ2-4, with D tentatively TRBD2 (6 bases). V was cut by 4 bases and J by 16 bases, with 21 bases left in between. CDR1 is SGHDT and CDR2 is YYEEEE in the germline V gene. This CDR3 contains 13 residues. CDR3 nucleotide sequence: TGTGCCAGCAGCCAAGGGACGGAGGGTAGGGATTACTTC. It encodes CASSQGTEGRDYF.